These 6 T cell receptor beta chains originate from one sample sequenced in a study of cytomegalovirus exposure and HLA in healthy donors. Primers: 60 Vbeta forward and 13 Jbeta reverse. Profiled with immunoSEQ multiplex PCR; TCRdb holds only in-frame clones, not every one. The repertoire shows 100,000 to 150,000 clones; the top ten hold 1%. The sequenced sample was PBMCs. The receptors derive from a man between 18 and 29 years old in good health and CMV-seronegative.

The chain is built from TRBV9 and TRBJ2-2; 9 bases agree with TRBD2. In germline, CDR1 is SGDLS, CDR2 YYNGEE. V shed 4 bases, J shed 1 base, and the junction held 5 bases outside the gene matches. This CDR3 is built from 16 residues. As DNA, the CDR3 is TGTGCCAGCAGCCCGCTAGCGGGAAGGAACACCGGGGAGCTGTTTTTT. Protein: CASSPLAGRNTGELFF.

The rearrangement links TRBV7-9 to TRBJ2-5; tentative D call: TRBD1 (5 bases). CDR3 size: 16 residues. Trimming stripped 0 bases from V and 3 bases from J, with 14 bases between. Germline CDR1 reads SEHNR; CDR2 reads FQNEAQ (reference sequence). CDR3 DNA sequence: TGTGCCAGCAGCTTAGCGACGACAGCCCGTAAAGAGACCCAGTACTTC. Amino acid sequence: CASSLATTARKETQYF.

CDR3 amino acids: CASSSPKESTNEKLFF. DNA for the CDR3: TGTGCCAGCAGTTCCCCGAAGGAGTCGACTAATGAAAAACTGTTTTTT. The chain carries TRBV28 and TRBJ1-4; D is unresolved. Germline loops: CDR1 MDHEN, CDR2 SYDVKM. Trimming cost V 4 bases and J 2 bases, with 14 bases left between them. This CDR3 spans 16 amino acids.

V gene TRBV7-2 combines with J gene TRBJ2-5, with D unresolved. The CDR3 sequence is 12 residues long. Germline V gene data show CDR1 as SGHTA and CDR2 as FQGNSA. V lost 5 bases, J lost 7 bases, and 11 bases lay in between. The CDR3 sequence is CASSPAAVTQYF. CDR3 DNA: TGTGCCAGCAGCCCTGCCGCGGTGACCCAGTACTTC.

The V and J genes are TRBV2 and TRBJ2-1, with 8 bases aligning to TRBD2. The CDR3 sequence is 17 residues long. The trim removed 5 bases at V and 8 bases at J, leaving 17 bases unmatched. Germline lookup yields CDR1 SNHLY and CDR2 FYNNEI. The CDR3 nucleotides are TGTGCCAGCAGTACCCCGGGGGGGCCGGGATATCGCGATGAGCAGTTCTTC. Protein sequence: CASSTPGGPGYRDEQFF.

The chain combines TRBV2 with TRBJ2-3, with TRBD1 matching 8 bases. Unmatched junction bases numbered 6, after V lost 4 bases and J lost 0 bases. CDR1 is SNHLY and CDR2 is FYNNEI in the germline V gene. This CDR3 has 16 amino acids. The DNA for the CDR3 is TGTGCCAGCAGTGTAGGACAGGGACTCAGCACAGATACGCAGTATTTT. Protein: CASSVGQGLSTDTQYF.